Listed below are T cell receptor beta chains from one sample, sequenced in a study of blood T cell repertoires in COVID-19. Sequenced by immunoSEQ multiplex PCR; TCRdb stores in-frame clones only, minus some. This table has around 180,000 clones, about nine tenths appearing once. The sample was peripheral blood. These receptors were taken from a man in his sixties with acute or convalescent COVID-19. CDR3s include the opening cysteine and the closing phenylalanine or tryptophan. D genes are given only for firm matches. A clone size is listed for some rows: how often the clone was seen (once, few, many), or a class if it is expanded.

- TRBD1 TRBJ1-5 TRBV6-5 CASSYSSQGGGPQHF TGTGCCAGCAGTTACTCGTCACAGGGGGGAGGGCCCCAGCATTTT
- TRBD2 TRBJ2-5 TRBV5-1 CASSLAGLAEAETQYF TGCGCCAGCAGCTTGGCCGGACTAGCGGAGGCGGAGACCCAGTACTTC
- - TRBJ1-3 TRBV6-6 CASSRGQSGNTIYF TGTGCCAGCAGCCGCGGGCAGTCTGGAAACACCATATATTTT
- TRBD1 TRBJ1-6 TRBV28 CASSPLTGTGASTSPLHF TGTGCCAGCAGTCCCCTAACCGGGACAGGGGCTTCAACATCACCCCTCCACTTT
- TRBD1 TRBJ2-7 TRBV6-2/TRBV6-3 CASSRTGPYEQYF TGTGCCAGCAGCAGGACAGGGCCCTACGAGCAGTACTTC
- - TRBJ1-4 TRBV19 CASSIESGTFLFF TGTGCCAGTAGTATAGAGTCGGGGACATTCCTGTTTTTT
- - TRBJ1-1 TRBV6-7 CASRLLTGVNTEAFF TGTGCCAGCAGACTCCTTACAGGTGTGAACACTGAAGCTTTCTTT
once - TRBJ1-1 TRBV19 CASSIVPGTPAFF TGTGCCAGTAGTATAGTTCCGGGGACTCCAGCTTTCTTT
few TRBD1 TRBJ2-1 TRBV19 CASSLTGADEQFF TGTGCCAGTAGTCTTACAGGGGCCGATGAGCAGTTCTTC
- - TRBJ1-1 TRBV19 CASSPGVRTEAFF TGTGCCAGTAGTCCGGGAGTCAGGACTGAAGCTTTCTTT
- - TRBJ1-1 TRBV7-9 CASSNLRQSNTEAFF TGTGCCAGCAGCAATTTGAGACAGTCCAACACTGAAGCTTTCTTT
- TRBD2 TRBJ2-5 TRBV29-1 CSVGSPSGGRETQYF TGCAGCGTTGGTTCCCCTAGCGGGGGGCGGGAGACCCAGTACTTC
- TRBD1 TRBJ1-2 TRBV14 CASSQLTGANYGYTF TGTGCCAGCAGCCAACTGACAGGGGCTAACTATGGCTACACCTTC
- TRBD1 TRBJ2-5 TRBV7-9 CASSSTTGAETQYF TGTGCCAGCAGCTCGACGACAGGGGCAGAGACCCAGTACTTC
- - TRBJ2-2 TRBV11-3 CASSLENRVGPGELFF TGTGCCAGCAGCTTAGAGAACAGGGTGGGACCCGGGGAGCTGTTTTTT
- TRBD2 TRBJ2-1 TRBV11-2 CASSYTGTSGSRSYNEQFF TGTGCCAGCAGCTACACCGGGACTAGCGGGAGTAGGTCCTACAATGAGCAGTTCTTC
- TRBD1 TRBJ1-2 TRBV9 CASSVGRTGANGYTF TGTGCCAGCAGCGTAGGCCGGACAGGGGCGAATGGCTACACCTTC
- TRBD1 TRBJ1-5 TRBV19 CASSMGDRAYLGQGQPQHF TGTGCCAGTAGTATGGGGGACAGGGCATACCTGGGGCAGGGTCAGCCCCAGCATTTT
- - TRBJ2-1 TRBV9 CASSAPGSNEQFF TGTGCCAGCAGCGCCCCCGGGAGCAATGAGCAGTTCTTC
- - TRBJ2-1 TRBV5-5 CASSLRQSAYNEQFF TGTGCCAGCAGCTTAAGACAGTCCGCCTACAATGAGCAGTTCTTC
once TRBD1 TRBJ1-6 TRBV7-2 CASSRRTGGTSPLHF TGTGCCAGCAGCCGCCGGACAGGGGGCACCTCACCCCTCCACTTT
- - TRBJ1-5 TRBV6-2/TRBV6-3 CASSFPGDRSNPQHF TGTGCCAGCAGCTTCCCGGGGGACCGTTCTAACCCCCAGCATTTT
- TRBD1 TRBJ2-7 TRBV5-1 CASSTGTVAQYF TGCGCCAGCAGTACCGGGACAGTGGCGCAGTACTTC
once - TRBJ1-1 TRBV7-9 CASSPIGRGVAFF TGTGCCAGCAGCCCTATCGGACGGGGGGTGGCTTTCTTT
once TRBD1 TRBJ2-2 TRBV10-3 CAAQTGVLNTGELFF TGTGCCGCGCAGACAGGGGTATTGAACACCGGGGAGCTGTTTTTT
- - TRBJ2-7 TRBV25-1 CASSVTGPYEQYF TGTGCCAGCAGTGTGACAGGACCCTACGAGCAGTACTTC
- - TRBJ1-5 TRBV23-1 CASSQSRGNSNQPQHF TGCGCCAGCAGTCAATCTCGGGGAAATAGCAATCAGCCCCAGCATTTT
- - TRBJ1-4 TRBV7-8 CASSLATANEKLFF TGTGCCAGCAGCTTAGCGACAGCTAATGAAAAACTGTTTTTT
- TRBD1 TRBJ2-5 TRBV6-5 CASSLTGGGETQYF TGTGCCAGCAGTCTCACAGGGGGCGGGGAGACCCAGTACTTC
- TRBD2 TRBJ2-5 TRBV7-2 CASSLDGRERETQYF TGTGCCAGCAGCCTAGACGGGCGGGAGCGGGAGACCCAGTACTTC
- - TRBJ2-3 TRBV5-4 CASSLVRNVGTDTQYF TGTGCCAGCAGCTTGGTTAGAAACGTGGGCACAGATACGCAGTATTTT
- - TRBJ1-3 TRBV30 CAWSVAGENTIYF TGTGCCTGGAGTGTAGCAGGGGAAAACACCATATATTTT
- - TRBJ2-1 TRBV21-1 CASPCRDRGYNEQFF TGTGCCAGCCCCTGCCGGGACAGGGGTTACAATGAGCAGTTCTTC
- - TRBJ2-7 TRBV5-4 CASSPDTGEQYF TGTGCCAGCAGCCCAGACACCGGCGAGCAGTACTTC
- - TRBJ1-1 TRBV6-6 CASSHIRGNTEAFF TGTGCCAGCAGTCACATCAGGGGGAACACTGAAGCTTTCTTT
- - TRBJ2-1 TRBV18 CASSPQGLDNNEQFF TGTGCCAGCTCACCACAGGGTTTGGACAACAATGAGCAGTTCTTC
- TRBD1 TRBJ1-1 TRBV3-1/TRBV3-2 CASSSGGSTAFF TGTGCCAGCAGCTCAGGGGGCTCGACAGCTTTCTTT
- TRBD1 TRBJ1-4 TRBV9 CASRPQNRGPNEKLFF TGTGCCAGCAGACCCCAGAACAGGGGGCCTAATGAAAAACTGTTTTTT
- TRBD1 TRBJ2-5 TRBV19 CASTAGTGWETQYF TGTGCCAGTACCGCCGGGACAGGGTGGGAGACCCAGTACTTC